The T cell receptor (beta chain) under discussion was sequenced for a study of blood T cells in healthy people across ages. Study results and limitations: A strong correlation was found between TCR beta diversity and the percentage of naive T cells.

Turning to this clonotype: Its antigen is as yet unknown.

Around 10 milliliters of peripheral blood were drawn from each donor. The extraction recovered at least 5 micrograms of total RNA per sample. The germline CDR1 and CDR2 sequences are LGHNA and YNFKEQ. Trimming cost V 3 bases and J 2 bases; bases outside gene matches: 5. This CDR3 spans 15 amino acids. It was with a sample-barcoded 5' primer and a J-beta primer mix that a second PCR of roughly 7 to 12 cycles was run. The study obtained at least 2.5 million CDR3-containing paired-end reads from every sample. Each CDR3 protein is one row after TCRdb ran MiXCR on the 5' RACE reads. The sample has under 2 million distinct CDR3 sequences, approximately 32% seen once.

The clonotype was recovered from a woman in her thirties in good health. Sequencing used blood. The chain carries TRBV4-2 and TRBJ2-5, with TRBD2 matching over 8 bases. The CDR3 is CASSQRGGGQETQYF. As DNA, the CDR3 is TGTGCCAGCAGCCAGCGGGGCGGGGGGCAAGAGACCCAGTACTTC.